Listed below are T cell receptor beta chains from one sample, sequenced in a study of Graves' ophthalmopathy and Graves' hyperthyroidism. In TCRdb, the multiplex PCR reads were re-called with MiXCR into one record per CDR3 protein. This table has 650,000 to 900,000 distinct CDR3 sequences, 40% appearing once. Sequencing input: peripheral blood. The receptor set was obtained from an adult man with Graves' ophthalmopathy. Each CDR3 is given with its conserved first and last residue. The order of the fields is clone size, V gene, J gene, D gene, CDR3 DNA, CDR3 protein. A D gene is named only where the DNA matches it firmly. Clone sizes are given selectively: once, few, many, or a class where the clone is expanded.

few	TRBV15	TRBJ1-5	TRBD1	TGTGCCACCAGCGGGGACAGCAAAAATCAGCCCCAGCATTTT	CATSGDSKNQPQHF
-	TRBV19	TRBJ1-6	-	TGTGCCAGTAGTATAGGGGTTGATTCACCCCTCCACTTT	CASSIGVDSPLHF
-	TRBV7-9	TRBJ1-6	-	TGTGCCAGCAGCTTAATAGCCGGGGGTGGCTCACCCCTCCACTTT	CASSLIAGGGSPLHF
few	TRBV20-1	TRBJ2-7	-	TGCAGTGCTAGGGTAGGGCTCGAGCAGTACTTC	CSARVGLEQYF
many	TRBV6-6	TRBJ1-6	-	TGTGCCAGCAGTTACGTGTTGGATTCACCCCTCCACTTT	CASSYVLDSPLHF
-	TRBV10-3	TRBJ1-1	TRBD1	TGTGCCATCACCCGGACAGGGTGGGAAGCTTTCTTT	CAITRTGWEAFF
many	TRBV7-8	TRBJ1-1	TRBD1	TGTGCCAGCAGCTTAGACCCCAGCCCTCGACAGGGAGGCACTGAAGCTTTCTTT	CASSLDPSPRQGGTEAFF
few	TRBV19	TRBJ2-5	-	TGTGCCAGTAGTAGACCATTAGAGACCCAGTACTTC	CASSRPLETQYF
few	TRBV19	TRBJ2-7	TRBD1	TGTGCCAGTAGGGGAGACCGGGACAGGGACGAGCAGTACTTC	CASRGDRDRDEQYF
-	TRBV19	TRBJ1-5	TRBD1	TGTGCCACCCTCATGACAGGGGCCGGCAACCAGCCCCAGCATTTT	CATLMTGAGNQPQHF
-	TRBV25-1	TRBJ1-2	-	TGTGCCAGCAGTGCTTCGACAGGCACCTATGGCTACACCTTC	CASSASTGTYGYTF
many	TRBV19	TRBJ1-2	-	TGTGCCAGTAGTGACCTCTATGGCTACACCTTC	CASSDLYGYTF
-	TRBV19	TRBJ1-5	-	TGTGCCAGTAGTATAGATCGGGCTCAGCCCCAGCATTTT	CASSIDRAQPQHF
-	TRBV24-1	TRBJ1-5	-	TGTGCCAGCAGTGCCGATTTGTCGGGCAATCAGCCCCAGCATTTT	CASSADLSGNQPQHF
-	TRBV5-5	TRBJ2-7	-	TGTGCCAGCAGCGCTGGAGCCATGACCTACGAGCAGTACTTC	CASSAGAMTYEQYF
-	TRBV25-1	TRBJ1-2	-	TGTGCCAGCAGTGATAGTGCCGGGCAAAACTCTGGCTACACCTTC	CASSDSAGQNSGYTF
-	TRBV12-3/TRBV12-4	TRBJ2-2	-	TGTGCCAGCAGTTTATTACTGACAGACGGAGCCGGGGAGCTGTTTTTT	CASSLLLTDGAGELFF
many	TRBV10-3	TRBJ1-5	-	TGTGCCATCAGAAGACACGAAGACCAGCCCCAGCATTTT	CAIRRHEDQPQHF
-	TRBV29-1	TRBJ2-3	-	TGCAGCGTTGAAGGAGGGGGAAGCGGCACAGATACGCAGTATTTT	CSVEGGGSGTDTQYF
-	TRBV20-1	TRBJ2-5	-	TGCAGTGCCCGAGGGACTCAAGGTTTTAGGACCCAGTACTTC	CSARGTQGFRTQYF
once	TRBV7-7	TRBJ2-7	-	TGTGCTAGCAGCCAAGACCGTGCAGGCCCCTACGAGCAGTACTTC	CASSQDRAGPYEQYF
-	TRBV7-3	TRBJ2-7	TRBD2	TGTGCCAGCAGCCGGGTAGCGGGAGATCCCGGGGAGCTGTACTTC	CASSRVAGDPGELYF
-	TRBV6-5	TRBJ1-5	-	TGTGCCAGCAGTGCATGGGGGCTTCAGCCCCAGCATTTT	CASSAWGLQPQHF
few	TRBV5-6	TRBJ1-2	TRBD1	TGTGCCAGCAGCGCGGGGACAGGACTCTATGGCTACACCTTC	CASSAGTGLYGYTF
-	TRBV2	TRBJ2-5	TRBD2	TGTGCCAGCAGTTACTCGAGACTAGCGGGAAAAGAGACCCAGTACTTC	CASSYSRLAGKETQYF
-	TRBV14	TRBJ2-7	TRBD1	TGTGCCAGCAGCGTAAGACAGGGGACGTTCTACGAGCAGTACTTC	CASSVRQGTFYEQYF
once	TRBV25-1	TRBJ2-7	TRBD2	TGTGCCAGCAGTTCGGTCGGGACTAGCAGTGAGCAGTCCTTC	CASSSVGTSSEQSF
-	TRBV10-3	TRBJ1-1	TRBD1	TGTGCCATCAGTGATCTAGGACAGGACGCTGAAGCTTTCTTT	CAISDLGQDAEAFF
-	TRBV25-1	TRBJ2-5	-	TGTGCCAGCAGTACTACAGGCTACGAGCAGTGCTTC	CASSTTGYEQCF
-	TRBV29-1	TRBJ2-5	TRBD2	TGCAGCGGGGGACTAGTGAGGACTGAGACCCAGTACTTC	CSGGLVRTETQYF
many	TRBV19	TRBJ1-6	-	TGTGCCAGTAGGGCAGGTCTGAATTCACCCCTCCACTTT	CASRAGLNSPLHF
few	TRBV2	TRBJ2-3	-	TGTGCCAGCAGTGACGTGGCTCTCTGGGATACGCAGTATTTT	CASSDVALWDTQYF
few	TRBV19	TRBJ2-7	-	TGTGCCAGTACTCCGGGACCGAGCTCCTACGAGCAGTACTTC	CASTPGPSSYEQYF
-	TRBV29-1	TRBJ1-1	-	TGCAGCAGCCAAGACCGAGGGACTGAAGCTTTCTTT	CSSQDRGTEAFF
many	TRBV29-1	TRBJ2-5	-	TGCAGCGTTGAATCCGTGGTAAAAGAGACCCAGTACTTC	CSVESVVKETQYF
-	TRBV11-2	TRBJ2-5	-	TGTGCCAGCAGCCTCGCGGCAGCGGCACAAGAGACCCAGTACTTC	CASSLAAAAQETQYF
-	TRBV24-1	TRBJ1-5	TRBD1	TGTGCCAGCAGCGGGACAGGCAATAAGCCCCAGCATTTT	CASSGTGNKPQHF
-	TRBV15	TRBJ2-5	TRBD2	TGTGCCACCAGCCCTCGCCCTAGCGGACAAGAGACCCAGTACTTC	CATSPRPSGQETQYF
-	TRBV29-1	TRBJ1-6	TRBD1	TGCAGCAGTAACCTCGACAGGGGGCGGTCACCCCTCCACTTT	CSSNLDRGRSPLHF
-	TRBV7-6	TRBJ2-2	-	TGTGCCAGCAGCTATAACAGGGATGCGGCCACCGGGGAGCTGTTTTTT	CASSYNRDAATGELFF
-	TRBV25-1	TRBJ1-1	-	TGTGCCAGCAGTGGGGCCAGCCGCCACACTGAAGCTTTCTTT	CASSGASRHTEAFF
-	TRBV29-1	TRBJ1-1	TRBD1	TGCAGCGTTGGGACAGGGGCCAACACTGAAGCTTTCTTT	CSVGTGANTEAFF
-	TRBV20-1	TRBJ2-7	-	TGCAGTGCTAGATCGCCTCACGCCTACGAGCAGTACTTC	CSARSPHAYEQYF
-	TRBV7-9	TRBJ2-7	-	TGTGCCAGCAGCTGCCCACAGGGTCACGAGCAGTACTTC	CASSCPQGHEQYF
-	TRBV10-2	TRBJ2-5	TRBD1	TGTGCCAGCAGTGAATGGGGACAGGGGACCCATCAGCCCCAGTACTTC	CASSEWGQGTHQPQYF
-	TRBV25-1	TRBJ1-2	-	TGTGCCAGCAGCGCCCCGGGCCCACGGAGCGGTGGCTACACCTTC	CASSAPGPRSGGYTF
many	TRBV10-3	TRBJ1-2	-	TGTGCCATCAGTGATCTCCCGCAGAAAGCTAAAGCTAACTATGGCTACACCTTC	CAISDLPQKAKANYGYTF
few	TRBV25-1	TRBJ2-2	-	TGTGCCAGCACCGCAAAAGGGGCCGGGGAGCTGTTTTTT	CASTAKGAGELFF
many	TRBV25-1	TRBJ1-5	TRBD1	TGTGCCAGCAGTGATGGACAGGGCTACAATCAGCCCCAGCATTTT	CASSDGQGYNQPQHF
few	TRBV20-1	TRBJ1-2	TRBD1	TGCAGTGCTAAACCGGGACAGGGGGGGGACTATGGCTACACCTTC	CSAKPGQGGDYGYTF
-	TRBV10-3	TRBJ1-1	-	TGTGCCAGCACCCGGTCCGGCGGGGCCTATTGGACTGAAGCTTTCTTT	CASTRSGGAYWTEAFF
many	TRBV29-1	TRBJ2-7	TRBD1	TGCAGCGCCGTGGGACAGGACTCCTACGAGCAGTACTTC	CSAVGQDSYEQYF
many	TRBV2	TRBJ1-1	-	TGTGCCAGCAGTGAAAATGGCCGCAATTCGGCTTTCTTT	CASSENGRNSAFF
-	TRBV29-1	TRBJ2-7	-	TGCAGCGTTGAATCGGGGGGCACTAGCTCCTACGAGCAGTACTTC	CSVESGGTSSYEQYF
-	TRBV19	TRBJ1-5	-	TGTGCCAGTATGACAGGCAAACAAGTTAGCAATCAGCCCCAGCATTTT	CASMTGKQVSNQPQHF
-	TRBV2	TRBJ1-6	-	TGTGCCAGCAAGGGGGGAAGTTCACCCCTCCACTTT	CASKGGSSPLHF
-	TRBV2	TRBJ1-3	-	TGTGCCAGCAGTGTGACCTGGGACTCTGGGAACACCATATATTTT	CASSVTWDSGNTIYF
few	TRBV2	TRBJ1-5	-	TGTGCCAGCAGTATGACAGGCCGTAATCAGCCCCAGCATTTT	CASSMTGRNQPQHF
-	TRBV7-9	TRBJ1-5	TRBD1	TGTGCCAGCAGCTTAGCGGGGACAGCGACGTATAGCAATCAGCCCCAGCATTTT	CASSLAGTATYSNQPQHF